This TCR beta chain derives from a study of immune characterization of retroperitoneal liposarcoma (dated by TCRdb to the late 2010s). This clonotype showed up just a few times. No antigen is known for it. The sample holds no much larger clone one base away, and base qualities are not on file. Libraries came from PCR. Instrument on record: NextSeq 500. TCRdb redid the processing of the public reads, applying fastp at Q25 and MiXCR, and retained in-frame beta chains. Duplicate CDR3 protein sequences are folded into a single record with the most common DNA and genes. This sample has approximately 11,000 distinct CDR3 sequences in its table, and 40% to 55% of those were observed once. The ten most abundant clones make up less than 11% of the sample. From cysteine to phenylalanine, the CDR3 is 13 amino acids long. The entry retains the CDR3 DNA only, 39 bases that are in frame from base 1. The germline V gene specifies MRHNA as CDR1 and SNTAGT as CDR2. V and J lose 2 bases and 5 bases, and a span of 7 bases separates them.

The rearrangement combines TRBV6-4 with TRBJ2-1; the D gene is unclear. The sequence was obtained from a female donor with retroperitoneal liposarcoma. The sample was tumor tissue. For the CDR3, the sequence is CASSDGPNNEQFF. The DNA sequence is as follows: TGTGCCAGCAGTGACGGGCCTAACAATGAGCAGTTCTTC.